A single sample gave rise to the 3 T cell receptor beta chains below, sequenced in a study of shared clonotypes between healthy human individuals. This table comes from immunoSEQ multiplex PCR, and its TCRdb copy is limited to in-frame clones, with some not included. Of a few million clones detected, more than 85% appear once; the ten largest clones hold 0.3% to 0.4%. The sequenced sample consisted of naive CD4+ T cells from PBMCs. Stated subset: CD45RA+ positively selected. These receptors all come from a young man in good health. Some clones in this sample may be carry-over from other donors' samples.

This clone was detected once. The V gene is TRBV19, the J gene TRBJ2-6; D is perhaps TRBD2 (5 bases). The length of the CDR3 is 15 residues. Trimming took off 5 bases at V and 6 bases at J, with 14 bases between the two ends. Germline-derived CDR1 and CDR2 are LNHDA and SQIVND (reference sequence). The CDR3 sequence is CASSPLGVLANVLTF. In DNA, the CDR3 is TGTGCCAGTAGTCCCCTCGGGGTTTTGGCCAACGTCCTGACTTTC.

The V and J genes are TRBV9 and TRBJ2-3; TRBD2 aligns across 10 bases. Germline CDR1 and CDR2: SGDLS and YYNGEE. The V and J ends lost 4 bases and 6 bases, in that order; junction bases with no gene match: 5. The CDR3 runs 14 residues. The CDR3 nucleotides read TGTGCCAGCAGCCCTAGCGGGAGAGGGGATACGCAGTATTTT. It specifies CASSPSGRGDTQYF.

For this clone: In the same sample, other DNA sequences code for this CDR3. The genes are TRBV28 and TRBJ2-4; D ambiguous. The V gene lost 6 bases and the J gene lost 0 bases, with 3 bases spanning the gap. The CDR3 is 12 residues long. Germline CDR1 MDHEN, CDR2 SYDVKM. CDR3 in DNA: TGTGCCAGCAGCCTAGCCAAAAACATTCAGTACTTC. It encodes CASSLAKNIQYF.